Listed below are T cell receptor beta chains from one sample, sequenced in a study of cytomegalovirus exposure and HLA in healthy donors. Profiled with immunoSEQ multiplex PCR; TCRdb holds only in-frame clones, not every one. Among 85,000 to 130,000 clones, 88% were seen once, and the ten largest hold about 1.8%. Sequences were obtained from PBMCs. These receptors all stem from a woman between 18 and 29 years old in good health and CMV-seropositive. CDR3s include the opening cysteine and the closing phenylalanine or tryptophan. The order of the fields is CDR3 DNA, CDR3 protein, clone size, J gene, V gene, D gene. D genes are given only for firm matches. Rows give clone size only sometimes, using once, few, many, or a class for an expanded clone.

TGTGCCAGCAGCTTAGCGTTTCACAGTGGGACTGAAGCTTTCTTT,CASSLAFHSGTEAFF,once,TRBJ1-1,TRBV7-2,.
TGTGCCAGCGTTTCCTACGGGGGGCCCTACAATGAGCAGTTCTTC,CASVSYGGPYNEQFF,once,TRBJ2-1,TRBV28,.
TGCGCCAGCATTCTATCCGGGACAGGGGACAATGAGCAGTTCTTC,CASILSGTGDNEQFF,.,TRBJ2-1,TRBV10-2,TRBD1
TGTGCCAGCAGTCTCTCCTCCGGGACAGGGCTGAACACTGAAGCTTTCTTT,CASSLSSGTGLNTEAFF,.,TRBJ1-1,TRBV27,TRBD1
TGTGCCAGCAGTTACTCCGACAGGGTCACTGAAGCTTTCTTT,CASSYSDRVTEAFF,.,TRBJ1-1,TRBV6-5,TRBD1
TGTGCCAGTAGGCAGTTAGACAGAACATACACTGAAGCTTTCTTT,CASRQLDRTYTEAFF,.,TRBJ1-1,TRBV19,.
TGCAGTGCTTTGAACACCTACGAGCAGTACTTC,CSALNTYEQYF,.,TRBJ2-7,TRBV20-1,.
TGTGCCAGCAGTGGCCGGGACAGCCTAAGCACAGATACGCAGTATTTT,CASSGRDSLSTDTQYF,.,TRBJ2-3,TRBV28,TRBD1
TGTGCCAGCAGCTTACGACAGCAGAGACAAGAGACCCAGTACTTC,CASSLRQQRQETQYF,.,TRBJ2-5,TRBV7-9,.
TGTGCCAGCAGCCAAGATCTGGGGGGTCAGCCCCAGCATTTT,CASSQDLGGQPQHF,.,TRBJ1-5,TRBV4-2,.
TGTGCCAGCAGCTTAGGACTAGCGGGGGCCTCCAAAAACATTCAGTACTTC,CASSLGLAGASKNIQYF,.,TRBJ2-4,TRBV7-8,TRBD2
TGTGCCAGCAGCCAAGGGCAGGGGGATTACGAGCAGTACTTC,CASSQGQGDYEQYF,few,TRBJ2-7,TRBV4-2,TRBD1
TGCGCCAGCAGCCGATACTTAGCACAGGGACGTAATTCACCCCTCCACTTT,CASSRYLAQGRNSPLHF,.,TRBJ1-6,TRBV4-3,.
TGTGCCAGCAGTTTCAGTTTTGGGGGGAGCTATGGCTACACCTTC,CASSFSFGGSYGYTF,.,TRBJ1-2,TRBV28,.
TGTGCCAGCAGCAATACAGGGAATAGGCCTCGCGGTGAAAAACTGTTTTTT,CASSNTGNRPRGEKLFF,once,TRBJ1-4,TRBV28,.
TGTGCCAGCAAGGAGGGGTCCGTGGGTCACTCTGAAGCTTTCTTT,CASKEGSVGHSEAFF,once,TRBJ1-1,TRBV2,.
TGTGCCAGCAGTTTAGGGGGGGGAGGACCCTACGAGCAGTACTTC,CASSLGGGGPYEQYF,.,TRBJ2-7,TRBV28,TRBD2
TGTGCCAGCAGTTTAATCCGACAGGGACCTTCTGGGGCCAACGTCCTGACTTTC,CASSLIRQGPSGANVLTF,few,TRBJ2-6,TRBV28,TRBD1
TGTGCCAGCAGTTTAATGTGGCAGCAGTTCTTC,CASSLMWQQFF,.,TRBJ2-1,TRBV28,.
TGTGCCAGCAACCCTGGGACAGGGGTCCAAGAGACCCAGTACTTC,CASNPGTGVQETQYF,.,TRBJ2-5,TRBV6-1,TRBD1
TGCGCCAGCAGACAGACAGGGGGCGTTGGGGGAGATACGCAGTATTTT,CASRQTGGVGGDTQYF,.,TRBJ2-3,TRBV10-1,TRBD1
TGCAGCGCCCAAGCGGTTCGGCAGGGGTCGAATGAGCAGTTCTTC,CSAQAVRQGSNEQFF,once,TRBJ2-1,TRBV29-1,.
TGTGCCAGCAGTGCGCCGGCAGCGGGGGTAAACACCGGGGAGCTGTTTTTT,CASSAPAAGVNTGELFF,.,TRBJ2-2,TRBV2,TRBD2
TGTGCCAGCAGCCGGGACACGATCAATCAGCCCCAGCATTTT,CASSRDTINQPQHF,.,TRBJ1-5,TRBV2,.
TGTGCCAGCAGTCCCCCCGGGACAGGAGACACCATATATTTT,CASSPPGTGDTIYF,.,TRBJ1-3,TRBV28,TRBD1
TGTGCCAGCAGCCCCGGTCAGGGAGGGACTGAAGCTTTCTTT,CASSPGQGGTEAFF,.,TRBJ1-1,TRBV7-6,.